Listed here is a single T cell receptor beta chain. This clonotype was found a few times. It lacks a known antigen. One base away there is no much larger clone; base qualities are not given. The treatment or condition tag for this specimen amounts to: approximately 9-day PBMC culture with coronavirus spike peptide pools or control peptides (ViraFEST assay). The ViraFEST assay was used in the study, in which antigen-specific T cells were expanded with peptide pools and expanded clonotypes were subsequently identified by TCR sequencing. The positive SARS-CoV-2 PCR tests of the convalescent patients were dated from March to December 2020, before the Alpha, Beta and Delta variants emerged in the United States. Roughly 2 million PBMCs per well were cultured in IMDM with 5% human AB serum and about 9.7 IU/ml IL-2, plus 10 ug/ml peptide pools. Half of the culture medium was replaced with fresh IL-2-containing medium on days 3 and 7. After 10 to 11 days of culture, CD4+ T cells were isolated by negative selection with the EasySep CD4+ T cell isolation kit. Ficoll-Paque Plus gradient centrifugation was used to isolate PBMCs from whole blood, and the isolated PBMCs were then either used fresh or cryopreserved at -140C. Each culture condition was generally run in triplicate wells.

The data were taken from a study of vaccination and CD4 T cells after COVID-19 (dated by TCRdb to 2022 to 2024). General notes on the study: Convalescent patients had a positive SARS-CoV-2 result on nasal swab PCR, and of these patients, several had mild disease and one had severe disease. Six males and four females were included in the convalescent cohort, with two Hispanic individuals, seven Caucasians, two Asians and one multiracial person represented. Two doses of either the Pfizer-BioNTech BNT162b2 vaccine (n=8) or the Moderna mRNA-1273 vaccine (n=2) were administered to participants. Post-COVID blood samples were collected from convalescent patients a median of around 96 days after diagnosis, with a range of roughly 35 to 170 days. Post-vaccine blood samples were taken a median of around 70 days after the second vaccine dose, with a range of about 12 to 250 days. For stimulating the cultures, overlapping spike peptide pools were used, derived from SARS-CoV-2 as well as from the common cold coronaviruses HCoV-NL63, HCoV-OC43 and HCoV-229E. As controls, cultures received a CEFX viral epitope pool (the positive control), an HIV-1 Nef peptide pool (the negative control), or no peptide at all. In 10 COVID-19 convalescent patients and 4 infection-naive healthy vaccine recipients, the spike-specific CD4+ TCR repertoire before mRNA vaccination was compared with the repertoire after mRNA vaccination. Beyond this particular receptor, the publication reports: In convalescent patients, nearly all vaccine-specific clones (304 of 307) were found to be mono-reactive for SARS-CoV-2 spike rather than cross-reactive with common cold coronaviruses. In convalescent patients, a median roughly 83% of post-vaccine SARS-CoV-2-reactive clones were detected only after vaccination, and vaccine-specific priming was suggested by this finding. An increase in the median number of SARS-CoV-2-reactive clonotypes from around 20 after infection to some 38 after vaccination was observed, but the change was not found to be significant. The study included relatively few convalescent patients and did not analyze early timepoints after natural infection.

The CDR1 and CDR2 encoded by the germline V gene (reference sequence) are SEHNR and FQNEAQ. The CDR3 goes from the cysteine to the phenylalanine over 13 residues. Only the CDR3 DNA is retained, 39 bases long and in frame from the first base. V gives up 11 bases and J gives up 2 bases, and the segment between their germline ends measures 15 bases. The library was generated by PCR. DNA from cultured CD4+ T cells was subjected to TCR sequencing with the Oncomine TCR Beta short-read assay at the Johns Hopkins FTIC core. The QIAamp micro DNA kit was used to extract genomic DNA from the cultured CD4+ T cells. The Oncomine TCR Beta libraries from cultured CD4+ T cells were pooled using unique dual indexes and then sequenced on an Illumina iSeq 100. The original pipeline was this. Non-productive sequences were removed, and CDR3s not starting with C, not ending with F or W, or shorter than 7 amino acids were discarded. The MANAFEST web application identified antigen-specific clonotypes by comparing peptide-stimulated wells against reference wells and other culture wells. For a clone to be called positive, the clone needed an FDR below 0.05, an odds ratio above 5, and a productive frequency above 0.1% in at least two of three replicate wells. A clonotype was classed as cross-reactive if the clonotype showed significant expansion both in SARS-CoV-2 spike wells and in at least one common cold coronavirus spike condition. Similarity between CDR3 sequences was evaluated in R version 3.6.1 using Levenshtein distances (stringdist) and unrooted phylogenetic trees (ape). TCRdb reprocessing: public reads trimmed at Q25 with fastp, clones called with MiXCR, in-frame beta chains kept. For every CDR3 protein sequence, its rows merge into one entry that carries the most common genes and DNA. The V and J calls and clone size come from TCRdb's table, not from the authors' own analysis. This sample has some 12,000 distinct CDR3 sequences in its table, and less than 50% of those were observed once. More than 20% of the sample comes from the top ten.

The specimen was cultured CD4+ T cells from blood. The chain uses TRBV7-9 and TRBJ1-2; the D gene lacks a confident call. This clonotype was obtained from a human donor with COVID-19. At the DNA level, the sequence is TGTGCCGTTCACGAGTCGGTAAACTATGGCTACACCTTC. Translated, it gives CAVHESVNYGYTF.